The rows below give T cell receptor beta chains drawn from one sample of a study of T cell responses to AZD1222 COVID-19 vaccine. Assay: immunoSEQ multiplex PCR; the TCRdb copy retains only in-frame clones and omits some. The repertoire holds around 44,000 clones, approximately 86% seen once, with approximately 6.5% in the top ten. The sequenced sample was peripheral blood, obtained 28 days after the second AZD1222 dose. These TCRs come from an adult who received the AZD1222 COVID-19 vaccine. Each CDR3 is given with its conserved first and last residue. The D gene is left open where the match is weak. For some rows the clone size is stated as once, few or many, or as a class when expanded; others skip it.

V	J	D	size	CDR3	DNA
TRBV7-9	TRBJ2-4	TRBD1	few	CASSLVRQGEYIQYF	TGTGCCAGCAGCTTAGTTAGACAGGGCGAGTACATTCAGTACTTC
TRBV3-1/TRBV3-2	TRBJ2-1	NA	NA	CASISGNEQFF	TGTGCCAGCATTTCGGGAAATGAGCAGTTCTTC
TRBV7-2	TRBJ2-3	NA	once	CASSLRDGSTDTQYF	TGTGCCAGCAGCTTGAGGGACGGGAGCACAGATACGCAGTATTTT
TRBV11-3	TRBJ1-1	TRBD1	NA	CASSSQTRGADTEAFF	TGTGCCAGCAGCTCCCAGACCAGGGGGGCGGACACTGAAGCTTTCTTT
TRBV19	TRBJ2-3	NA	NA	CASSRPGATDTQYF	TGTGCCAGTAGTCGCCCCGGGGCCACAGATACGCAGTATTTT
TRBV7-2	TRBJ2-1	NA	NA	CASSLIGTVAQFF	TGTGCCAGCAGCTTAATTGGCACCGTTGCGCAGTTCTTC
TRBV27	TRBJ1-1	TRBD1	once	CASSQQGAKTEAFF	TGTGCCAGCAGTCAACAGGGGGCGAAAACTGAAGCTTTCTTT
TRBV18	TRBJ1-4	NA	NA	CASSPSGNPNEKLFF	TGTGCCAGCTCACCAAGCGGGAACCCTAATGAAAAACTGTTTTTT
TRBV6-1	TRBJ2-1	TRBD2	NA	CASSELAGVNNEQFF	TGTGCCAGCAGCGAACTAGCGGGAGTGAACAATGAGCAGTTCTTC
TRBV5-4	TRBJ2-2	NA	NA	CASSLDGFPTGELFF	TGTGCCAGCAGCTTGGACGGGTTCCCCACCGGGGAGCTGTTTTTT
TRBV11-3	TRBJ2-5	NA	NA	CASSLHAIQETQYF	TGTGCCAGCAGCTTACACGCCATACAAGAGACCCAGTACTTC
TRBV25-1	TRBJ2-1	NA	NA	CASSPSLGYNEQFF	TGTGCCAGCAGTCCTTCGTTGGGTTACAATGAGCAGTTCTTC
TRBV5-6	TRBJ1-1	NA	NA	CASSQTGGTEAFF	TGTGCCAGCAGCCAAACAGGCGGCACTGAAGCTTTCTTT
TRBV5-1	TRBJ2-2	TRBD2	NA	CASSSARSGTSGSRTGELFF	TGCGCCAGCAGCTCGGCAAGATCCGGGACTAGCGGGAGTAGGACCGGGGAGCTGTTTTTT
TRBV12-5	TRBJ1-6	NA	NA	CASGLVTGLYSPLHF	TGTGCTAGTGGTTTGGTAACTGGGTTGTATTCACCCCTCCACTTT
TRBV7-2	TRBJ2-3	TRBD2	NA	CASSFSGGYTDTQYF	TGTGCCAGCAGCTTTAGCGGGGGTTACACAGATACGCAGTATTTT
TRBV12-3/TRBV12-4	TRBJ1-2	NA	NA	CASTPDWVYGYTF	TGTGCCAGCACCCCTGATTGGGTCTATGGCTACACCTTC
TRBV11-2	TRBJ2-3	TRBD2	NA	CASTLGTSNSDTQYF	TGTGCCAGCACGCTCGGGACTAGCAACTCAGATACGCAGTATTTT
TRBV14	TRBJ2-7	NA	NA	CASSQAGTDEQYF	TGTGCCAGCAGCCAAGCGGGGACCGACGAGCAGTACTTC
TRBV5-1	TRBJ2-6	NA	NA	CASSPGPRSGANVLTF	TGCGCCAGCAGCCCGGGACCCCGCTCTGGGGCCAACGTCCTGACTTTC
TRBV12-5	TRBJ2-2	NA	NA	CASGPPRGELFF	TGTGCTAGTGGTCCCCCCCGCGGGGAGCTGTTTTTT
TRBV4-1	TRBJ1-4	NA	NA	CASSYEKLFF	TGCGCCAGTTCCTATGAAAAACTGTTTTTT
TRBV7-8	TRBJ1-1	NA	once	CASSTRTVNTEAFF	TGTGCCAGCAGCACCAGGACAGTTAACACTGAAGCTTTCTTT
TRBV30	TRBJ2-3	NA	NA	CAWSVSGGTDTQYF	TGTGCCTGGAGTGTGAGCGGAGGCACAGATACGCAGTATTTT
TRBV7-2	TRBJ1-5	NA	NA	CASSLVPGNSNQPQHF	TGTGCCAGCAGCTTAGTTCCAGGGAATAGCAATCAGCCCCAGCATTTT
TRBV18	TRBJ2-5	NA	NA	CASSPIPPGLQKETQYF	TGTGCCAGCTCACCAATACCCCCGGGACTGCAAAAAGAGACCCAGTACTTC
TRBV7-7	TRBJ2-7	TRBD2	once	CASSFTSGRRNEQYF	TGTGCCAGCAGCTTTACTAGCGGGAGGCGGAACGAGCAGTACTTC
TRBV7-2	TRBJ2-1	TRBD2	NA	CASSSGTSPNEQFF	TGTGCCAGCAGCTCCGGGACTAGCCCCAATGAGCAGTTCTTC
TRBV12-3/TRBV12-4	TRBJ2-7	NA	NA	CASSPLGYEQYF	TGTGCCAGCAGCCCGTTGGGCTACGAGCAGTACTTC
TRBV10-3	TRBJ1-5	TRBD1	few	CAISDWDRVNQPQHF	TGTGCCATCAGTGATTGGGACAGGGTCAATCAGCCCCAGCATTTT
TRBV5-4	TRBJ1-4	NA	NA	CASSTGASNNNEKLFF	TGTGCCAGCAGCACTGGGGCCTCGAATAATAATGAAAAACTGTTTTTT
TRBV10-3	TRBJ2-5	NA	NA	CAISEKFVETQYF	TGTGCCATCAGTGAGAAGTTTGTGGAGACCCAGTACTTC
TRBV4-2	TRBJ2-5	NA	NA	CASSQDGSNPEVETQYF	TGTGCCAGCAGCCAAGATGGTTCTAATCCCGAGGTGGAGACCCAGTACTTC
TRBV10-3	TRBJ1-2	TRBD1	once	CAISEMPAGGYGYTF	TGTGCCATCAGCGAGATGCCAGCAGGGGGATATGGCTACACCTTC
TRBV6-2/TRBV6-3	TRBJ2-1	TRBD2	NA	CASSYGGGSNEQFF	TGTGCCAGCAGTTACGGAGGCGGGAGCAATGAGCAGTTCTTC
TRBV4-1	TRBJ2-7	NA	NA	CASSQVRANEQYF	TGCGCCAGCAGCCAAGTAAGGGCCAACGAGCAGTACTTC
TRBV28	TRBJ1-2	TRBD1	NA	CASRLTGGGGYTF	TGTGCCAGCAGATTGACAGGGGGCGGGGGCTACACCTTC
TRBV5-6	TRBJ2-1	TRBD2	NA	CASSLGGRPSYNEQFF	TGTGCCAGCAGCTTGGGCGGGAGGCCCTCCTACAATGAGCAGTTCTTC
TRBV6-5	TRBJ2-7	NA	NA	CASSHLYEQYF	TGTGCCAGCAGCCACCTTTACGAGCAGTACTTC
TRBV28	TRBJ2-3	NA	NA	CASSFGGTGQYF	TGTGCCAGCAGTTTTGGTGGCACAGGACAGTATTTT
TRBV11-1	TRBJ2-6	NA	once	CASSGVGANVLTF	TGTGCCAGCAGCGGAGTTGGGGCCAACGTCCTGACTTTC
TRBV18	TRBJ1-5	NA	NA	CASSLGSTVNQPQHF	TGTGCCAGCTCCCTCGGGTCCACGGTTAATCAGCCCCAGCATTTT
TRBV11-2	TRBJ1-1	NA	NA	CASSSDRNTEAFF	TGTGCCAGCAGCTCCGACAGGAACACTGAAGCTTTCTTT
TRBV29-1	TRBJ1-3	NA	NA	CSVVRANSGNTIYF	TGCAGCGTTGTCCGGGCCAACTCTGGAAACACCATATATTTT
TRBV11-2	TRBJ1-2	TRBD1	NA	CASSLDRTGPNYTF	TGTGCCAGCAGCTTAGATAGGACAGGACCAAACTACACCTTC
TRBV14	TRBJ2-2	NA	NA	CASSQDRVKTGELFF	TGTGCCAGCAGCCAAGATCGAGTAAAAACTGGGGAGCTGTTTTTT
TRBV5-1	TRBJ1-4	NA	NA	CASSSSNLNEKLFF	TGCGCCAGCAGCTCAAGTAACCTTAATGAAAAACTGTTTTTT
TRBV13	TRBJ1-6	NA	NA	CASTAISEGRNSPLHF	TGTGCCAGCACAGCCATCTCCGAGGGGAGGAATTCACCCCTCCACTTT
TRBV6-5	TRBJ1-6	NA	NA	CASSPSGPYNSPLHF	TGTGCCAGCAGTCCCTCGGGGCCCTATAATTCACCCCTCCACTTT
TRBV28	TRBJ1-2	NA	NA	CASISGILSYGYTF	TGTGCCAGCATTTCAGGGATTTTAAGCTATGGCTACACCTTC
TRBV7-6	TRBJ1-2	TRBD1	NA	CASSFLSSDETGSYTF	TGTGCCAGCAGCTTCTTAAGCTCAGATGAGACAGGGAGCTACACCTTC
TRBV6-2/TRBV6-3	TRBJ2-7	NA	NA	CASSFQVGDYEQYF	TGTGCCAGCAGTTTTCAGGTAGGGGATTACGAGCAGTACTTC